This TCR beta chain originates from a study of cytotoxic CD8 clonotypes in ibrutinib-treated CLL. Study in general: Researchers reported about 10 relapsed/refractory and fewer than 16 treatment-naive patients, roughly 17 of them IGHV unmutated. Partial response was seen in some 24 patients and complete response in 2; after median around 5.5 years, about 15 stayed remitted, approximately twelve progressed. Study-wide results and limits: Baseline values of clonality outstripped age-matched healthy donors and followed circulating CD8+ T-cell counts. Clonality climbed at ibrutinib response, then dropped toward baseline at progression.

About this clone: Its antigen remains unidentified.

Some clones are missing from TCRdb's copy, which holds only in-frame ones; the method was immunoSEQ multiplex PCR. The repertoire holds approximately 350,000 clones, with about 64% as singletons. The CDR3 sequence is 17 residues long. V lost 4 bases and J lost 0; bases outside the gene matches: 9. CDR1 is SGHNT and CDR2 is YYREEE in the germline V gene (reference sequence). The V call is TRBV5-4, the J call TRBJ2-7, with TRBD2 matching 11 bases. The sequence came from a human donor with chronic lymphocytic leukemia. The starting material was PBMCs, obtained after 36 months of ibrutinib treatment. CDR3 bases: TGTGCCAGCAGCGCCGGACTAGCGGGCGTCCTCTCCTACGAGCAGTACTTC. Residues: CASSAGLAGVLSYEQYF.